A single sample gave rise to the 20 T cell receptor beta chains below, sequenced in a study of cytomegalovirus exposure and HLA in healthy donors. The method was immunoSEQ multiplex PCR; TCRdb's version includes in-frame clones alone and lacks a portion of them. The table records more than 45,000 clones, 85% to 90% of them present only once. The specimen was PBMCs. The receptors stem from a young woman in good health and CMV-seronegative.

The J gene is TRBJ2-1, the V gene TRBV7-2; TRBD1 matches at 7 bases. Unmatched junction bases numbered 7, after V lost 5 bases and J lost 9 bases. CDR1 SGHTA and CDR2 FQGNSA come from the germline V gene. This CDR3 is built from 13 residues. CDR3 sequence reads: CASSPDRAGEQFF. DNA for the CDR3: TGTGCCAGCAGCCCAGACAGGGCGGGTGAGCAGTTCTTC.

V usage is TRBV4-2 and J usage is TRBJ1-5; 7 bases are shared with TRBD1. The germline CDR1 and CDR2 sequences are LGHNA and YNFKEQ. This CDR3 is 18 amino acids long. Unmatched junction bases numbered 19, after V lost 4 bases and J lost 7 bases. The CDR3 spells CASSPVSGQSPSVQPQHF. The CDR3, as DNA: TGTGCCAGCAGCCCAGTTTCGGGACAGTCTCCCTCGGTACAGCCCCAGCATTTT.

V gene TRBV27 combines with J gene TRBJ1-4, with D unclear. Trimming took off 10 bases at V and 12 bases at J, with 15 bases between the two ends. Germline V CDR1 and CDR2: MNHEY, SMNVEV (reference sequence). The CDR3 extends over 11 amino acids. CDR3 sequence (DNA): TGTGCCACCAAGACCGGGGTTCAACTGTTTTTT. Encoded protein: CATKTGVQLFF.

V gene TRBV28 combines with J gene TRBJ2-2, with a possible D match to TRBD2 (6 bases). Germline lookup yields CDR1 MDHEN and CDR2 SYDVKM. The CDR3 is 16 amino acids. V was cut by 4 bases and J by 1 base, with 13 bases left in between. The CDR3 bases are TGTGCCAGCAGTTCAGGAGGGCAGGGGAACACCGGGGAGCTGTTTTTT. Translation: CASSSGGQGNTGELFF.

J is TRBJ2-2 and V is TRBV10-3, with TRBD1 matching 8 bases. The CDR3 loop spans 17 amino acids. CDR1 and CDR2 from the germline V gene are ENHRY and SYGVKD. V dropped 7 bases and J dropped 2; count of bases not matched to a gene: 12. The CDR3 DNA follows: TGTGCCATCAACAAGGACAGGGCTTACTCAAACACCGGGGAGCTGTTTTTT. Translation gives CAINKDRAYSNTGELFF.

The chain employs TRBV15 and TRBJ1-5, with 8 bases fitting TRBD1. This CDR3 is built from 16 residues. CDR1 is LNHNV and CDR2 is YYDKDF in the germline V gene (reference sequence). J was trimmed by 3 bases and V by 0 bases; bases with no gene match: 4. The CDR3 bases are TGTGCCACCAGCAGAGACAGGGGGCGAAACAATCAGCCCCAGCATTTT. This codes for CATSRDRGRNNQPQHF.

The sample holds one count of this clone. The chain couples TRBV28 to TRBJ2-3, with TRBD1 identical over 8 bases. Germline lookup yields CDR1 MDHEN and CDR2 SYDVKM. V trimming: 5 bases; J trimming: 3 bases; junction bases outside the gene matches: 16. This CDR3 has 18 amino acids. CDR3 DNA: TGTGCCAGCAGTACTCTAGGACAGGGAGCTGGTCGTACAGATACGCAGTATTTT. It specifies CASSTLGQGAGRTDTQYF.

CDR3 protein: CASSAGGLGYEQYF. The CDR3 nucleotides are TGTGCCAGCAGCGCGGGGGGCCTCGGCTACGAGCAGTACTTC. The V call is TRBV5-4, the J call TRBJ2-7; 8 positions agree with TRBD2. This CDR3 spans 14 amino acids. Per germline, CDR1 SGHNT and CDR2 YYREEE (reference sequence). The V and J ends lost 4 bases and 3 bases, in that order; junction bases with no gene match: 6.

The V call is TRBV2, the J call TRBJ2-3; the D is unclear. This CDR3 has 12 residues. Looked up from germline, CDR1 is SNHLY and CDR2 is FYNNEI. The V gene lost 3 bases and the J gene lost 1 base, with 2 bases spanning the gap. DNA of the CDR3: TGTGCCAGCAGTGACGGCACAGATACGCAGTATTTT. Encoded protein: CASSDGTDTQYF. Looking up the rest from reference TRBV2 and TRBJ2-3 gives the full variable domain: EPEVTQTPSHQVTQMGQEVILRCVPISNHLYFYWYRQILGQKVEFLVSFYNNEISEKSEIFDDQFSVERPDGSNFTLKIRSTKLEDSAMYFCASSDGTDTQYFGPGTRLTVL.

The chain carries TRBV5-8 and TRBJ1-2, with 7 nucleotides matching TRBD1. J was trimmed by 7 bases and V by 1 base; bases with no gene match: 4. The CDR3 is made up of 13 amino acids. Germline CDR1 reads SGHTS; CDR2 reads YDEGEE. This CDR3 reads CASSLLRTGGYTF. The CDR3 bases are TGTGCCAGCAGCTTGCTGAGGACAGGTGGCTACACCTTC.

This chain connects TRBV9 to TRBJ2-3, with TRBD1 matching over 7 bases. Per the germline V gene, CDR1 is SGDLS and CDR2 is YYNGEE. The CDR3 covers 15 residues. V dropped 3 bases and J dropped 3; count of bases not matched to a gene: 7. The CDR3: CASSESGGWTDTQYF. CDR3 sequence (DNA): TGTGCCAGCAGCGAGTCAGGGGGTTGGACAGATACGCAGTATTTT.

The chain uses TRBV6-5 and TRBJ2-3; D perhaps matches TRBD1 (5 bases). Per the germline V gene, CDR1 is MNHEY and CDR2 is SVGAGI. V shed 8 bases and J shed 5 bases, with 11 bases lying between them. The CDR3 consists of 12 residues. CDR3 sequence: CASSHTGDTQYF. CDR3 nucleotides: TGTGCCAGCTCACACACAGGAGATACGCAGTATTTT.

This sequence joins TRBV15 and TRBJ2-3, with 12 bases lining up with TRBD2. The CDR3 is made up of 16 amino acids. Germline values: CDR1 LNHNV, CDR2 YYDKDF (reference sequence). V trimming: 2 bases; J trimming: 6 bases; junction bases outside the gene matches: 6. The CDR3 DNA is TGTGCCACCAGCAGACTAGCGGGAGGGTCCCCCGATACGCAGTATTTT. This encodes CATSRLAGGSPDTQYF.

CDR3 sequence (DNA): TGTGCCAGCAGACACTTACCGGGACTTACCACCAATGAGCAGTTCTTC. It is translated as CASRHLPGLTTNEQFF. The V and J genes are TRBV28 and TRBJ2-1; D is perhaps TRBD2 (6 bases). CDR3 size: 16 residues. Trimming left V 6 bases short and J 6 bases short, with 21 bases between. The germline V gene encodes CDR1 MDHEN and CDR2 SYDVKM. The full variable domain, rest sourced from reference TRBV28 and TRBJ2-1, is DVKVTQSSRYLVKRTGEKVFLECVQDMDHENMFWYRQDPGLGLRLIYFSYDVKMKEKGDIPEGYSVSREKKERFSLILESASTNQTSMYLCASRHLPGLTTNEQFFGPGTRLTVL.

The rearrangement joins TRBV30 to TRBJ2-5; 8 bases are shared with TRBD2. CDR3 length equals 14 residues. Germline V gene sequence: CDR1 GTSNPN, CDR2 SVGIG (reference sequence). The junction had 4 bases not matched to a gene; V was cut back by 0 bases and J by 4 bases. As DNA, the CDR3 is TGTGCCTGGAGTGTTGGGCTAGCGGGAGAGACCCAGTACTTC. Amino acid sequence: CAWSVGLAGETQYF.

This CDR3 reads CASSLGQGFDYGYTF. CDR3 in DNA: TGCGCCAGCAGCTTGGGACAGGGGTTCGACTATGGCTACACCTTC. The chain has TRBV5-1 and TRBJ1-2; 8 nucleotides match TRBD1. Unmatched junction bases numbered 4, after V lost 0 bases and J lost 3 bases. Per the germline V gene, CDR1 is SGHRS and CDR2 is YFSETQ. This CDR3 has 15 residues.

This chain links TRBV28 with TRBJ1-6; 7 nucleotides line up with TRBD1. From germline, CDR1 is MDHEN and CDR2 SYDVKM. V was clipped by 6 bases and J by 6 bases; unmatched bases: 14. The CDR3 spans 17 residues. DNA for the CDR3: TGTGCCAGCAGCCCACCCCTCCTGACAGGGAGTAATTCACCCCTCCACTTT. It codes for CASSPPLLTGSNSPLHF.

This rearrangement joins TRBV19 to TRBJ1-1, with D perhaps matching TRBD1 (6 bases). The germline gives CDR1 LNHDA, CDR2 SQIVND (reference sequence). The germline V and J ends were trimmed by 8 bases and 7 bases, with 20 bases remaining between them. The CDR3 totals 14 residues. The CDR3 DNA is TGTGCCAGTCTCCCGGAGGGGGGGCGCGTTGAAGCTTTCTTT. Translating it yields CASLPEGGRVEAFF.

The chain recombines TRBV6-6 with TRBJ1-5; 7 nucleotides match TRBD1. Germline lookup yields CDR1 MNHNY and CDR2 SVGAGI (reference sequence). The ends lost 6 bases at V and 3 bases at J; junction bases unmatched: 5. The CDR3 runs 14 residues. The CDR3 DNA is TGTGCCAGCAGAACCGACAGGGCCAATCAGCCCCAGCATTTT. This gives the protein CASRTDRANQPQHF.

The V call is TRBV30, the J call TRBJ2-3; 7 positions agree with TRBD1. There are 12 residues in the CDR3. The junction had 4 bases not matched to a gene; V was cut back by 8 bases and J by 2 bases. The V gene's germline CDR1 is GTSNPN and CDR2 SVGIG (reference sequence). The CDR3 nucleotides are TGTGCCCAGGACAGGTTCACAGATACGCAGTATTTT. Amino acid sequence: CAQDRFTDTQYF.